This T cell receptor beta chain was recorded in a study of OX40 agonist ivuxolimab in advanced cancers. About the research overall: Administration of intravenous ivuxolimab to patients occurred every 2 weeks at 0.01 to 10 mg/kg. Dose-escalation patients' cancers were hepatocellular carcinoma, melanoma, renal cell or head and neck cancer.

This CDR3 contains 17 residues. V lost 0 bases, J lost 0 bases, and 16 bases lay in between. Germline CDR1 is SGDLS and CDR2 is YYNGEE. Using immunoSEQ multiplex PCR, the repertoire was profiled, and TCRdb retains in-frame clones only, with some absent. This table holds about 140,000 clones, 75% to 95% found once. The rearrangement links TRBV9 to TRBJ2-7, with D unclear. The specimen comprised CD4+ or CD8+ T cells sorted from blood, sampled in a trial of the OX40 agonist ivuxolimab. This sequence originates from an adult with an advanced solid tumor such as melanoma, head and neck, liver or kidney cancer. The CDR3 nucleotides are TGTGCCAGCAGCGTAGGGCTCTCGGCTAGGAGCTCCTACGAGCAGTACTTC. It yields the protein CASSVGLSARSSYEQYF. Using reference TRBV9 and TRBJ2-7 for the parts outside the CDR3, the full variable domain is DSGVTQTPKHLITATGQRVTLRCSPRSGDLSVYWYQQSLDQGLQFLIQYYNGEERAKGNILERFSAQQFPDLHSELNLSSLELGDSALYFCASSVGLSARSSYEQYFGPGTRLTVT.